This T cell receptor (beta chain) was identified in a study of CD8 T cells in Susac syndrome. The CDR3 has 13 amino acids. Germline V gene lookup returns CDR1 SGHTA and CDR2 FQGNSA. V was clipped by 1 base and J by 3 bases, with 6 bases between them. Negative isolation was used for CD8+ and CD4+ T cells and FACS enrichment for TEMRA cells. Random hexamers primed reverse transcription of 0.5 to 1 ug RNA. An immunoSEQ multiplex PCR amplified TCR beta CDR3 over 54 Vbeta and 13 Jbeta. TCRdb independently ran MiXCR on the immunoSEQ multiplex PCR reads; one entry per CDR3 protein. The table shows roughly 140,000 distinct CDR3 sequences, with nearly 95% occurring only once.

V gene TRBV7-2 combines with J gene TRBJ2-5; no reliable D call. This receptor was identified in a human donor in good health. Material: CD8+ T cells from PBMCs. CDR3 in amino acids: CASSLDSEETQYF. The CDR3 region has the DNA TGTGCCAGCAGCTTAGACAGTGAAGAGACCCAGTACTTC.